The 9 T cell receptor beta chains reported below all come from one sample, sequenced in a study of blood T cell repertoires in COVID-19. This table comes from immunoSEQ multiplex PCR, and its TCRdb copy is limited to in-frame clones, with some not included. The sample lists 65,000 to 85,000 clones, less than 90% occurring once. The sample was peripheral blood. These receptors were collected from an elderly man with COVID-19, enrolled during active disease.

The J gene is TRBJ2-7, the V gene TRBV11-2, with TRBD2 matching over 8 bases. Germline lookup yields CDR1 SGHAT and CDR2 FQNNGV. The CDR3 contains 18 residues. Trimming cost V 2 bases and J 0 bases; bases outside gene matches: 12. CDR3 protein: CASSLSGLAGPFSYEQYF. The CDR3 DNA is TGTGCCAGCAGCTTATCCGGGCTAGCGGGCCCCTTCTCCTACGAGCAGTACTTC.

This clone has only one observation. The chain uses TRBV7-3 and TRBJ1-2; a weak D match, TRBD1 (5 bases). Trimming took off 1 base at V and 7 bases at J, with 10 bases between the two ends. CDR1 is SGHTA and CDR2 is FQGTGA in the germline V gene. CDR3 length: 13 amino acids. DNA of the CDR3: TGTGCCAGCAGCTTAAATTCCGGGGGTGGCTACACCTTC. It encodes CASSLNSGGGYTF.

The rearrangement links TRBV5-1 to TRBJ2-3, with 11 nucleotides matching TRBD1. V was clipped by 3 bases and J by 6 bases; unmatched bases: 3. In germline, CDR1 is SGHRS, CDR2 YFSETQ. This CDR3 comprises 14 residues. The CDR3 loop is CASSWGQGVDTQYF. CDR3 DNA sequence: TGCGCCAGCAGCTGGGGACAGGGGGTGGATACGCAGTATTTT.

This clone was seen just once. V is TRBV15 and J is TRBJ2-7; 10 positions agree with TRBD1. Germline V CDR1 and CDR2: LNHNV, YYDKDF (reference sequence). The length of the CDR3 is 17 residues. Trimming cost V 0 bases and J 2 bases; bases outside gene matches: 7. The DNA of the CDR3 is TGTGCCACCAGCAGAGATCTGAGGACAGGGGGAGCCTACGAGCAGTACTTC. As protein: CATSRDLRTGGAYEQYF.

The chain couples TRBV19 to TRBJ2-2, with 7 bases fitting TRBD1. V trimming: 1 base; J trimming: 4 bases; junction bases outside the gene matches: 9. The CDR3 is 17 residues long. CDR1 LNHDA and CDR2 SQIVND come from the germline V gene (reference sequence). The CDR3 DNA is TGTGCCAGTAGTATAGGGTCCGGGGACAGCCGCACCGGGGAGCTGTTTTTT. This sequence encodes CASSIGSGDSRTGELFF.

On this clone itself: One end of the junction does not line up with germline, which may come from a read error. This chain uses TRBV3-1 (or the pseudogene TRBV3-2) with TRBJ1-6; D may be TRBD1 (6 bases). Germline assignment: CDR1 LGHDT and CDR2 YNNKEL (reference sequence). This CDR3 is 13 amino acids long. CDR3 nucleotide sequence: TGTGCCAGCACCCAAAGGGGGATTTCACCCCTCCACTTT. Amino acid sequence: CASTQRGISPLHF.

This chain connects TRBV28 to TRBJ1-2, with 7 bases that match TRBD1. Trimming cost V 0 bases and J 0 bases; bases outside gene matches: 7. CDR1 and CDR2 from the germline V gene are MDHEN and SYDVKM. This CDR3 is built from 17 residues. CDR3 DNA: TGTGCCAGCAGTTTATGGATGGGACAGACGACTAACTATGGCTACACCTTC. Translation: CASSLWMGQTTNYGYTF.

CDR3 protein: CASSLSNRGSNQPQHF. CDR3 sequence (DNA): TGTGCCAGCAGCTTATCTAACAGGGGGAGCAATCAGCCCCAGCATTTT. The chain employs TRBV7-9 and TRBJ1-5; 8 bases agree with TRBD1. V lost 2 bases to trimming and J lost 1 base; unmatched junction nucleotides: 4. Germline-derived CDR1 and CDR2 are SEHNR and FQNEAQ (reference sequence). This CDR3 has 16 amino acids.

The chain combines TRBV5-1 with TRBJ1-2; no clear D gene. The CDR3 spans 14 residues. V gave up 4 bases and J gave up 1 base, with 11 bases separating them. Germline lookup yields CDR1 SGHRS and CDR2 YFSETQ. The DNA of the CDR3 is TGCGCCAGCAGCGCGCAACAGCATAACTATGGCTACACCTTC. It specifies CASSAQQHNYGYTF.